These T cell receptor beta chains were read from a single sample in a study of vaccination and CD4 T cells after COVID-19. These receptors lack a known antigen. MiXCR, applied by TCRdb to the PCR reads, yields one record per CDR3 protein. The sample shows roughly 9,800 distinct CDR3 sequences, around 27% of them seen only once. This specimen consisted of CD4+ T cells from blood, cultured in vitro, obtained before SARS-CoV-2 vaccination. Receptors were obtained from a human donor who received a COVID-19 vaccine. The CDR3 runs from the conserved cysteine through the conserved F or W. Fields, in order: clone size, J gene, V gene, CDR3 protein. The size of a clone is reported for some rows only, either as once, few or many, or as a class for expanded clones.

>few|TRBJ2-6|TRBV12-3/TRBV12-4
CASRPTSPAGANVLTF
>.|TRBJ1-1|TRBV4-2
CASSQEGGSNTEAFF
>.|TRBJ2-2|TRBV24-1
CATSGTSNTGELFF
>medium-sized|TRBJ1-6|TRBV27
CASSSVGPRPPGSYNSPLHF
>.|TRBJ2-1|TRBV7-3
CATAAGGNNNEQFF
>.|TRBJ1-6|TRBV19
CASSQQGMDSPLHF
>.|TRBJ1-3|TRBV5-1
CASRPTGGAGNTIYF
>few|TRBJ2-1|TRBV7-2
CASSLAVGGSSYNEQFF
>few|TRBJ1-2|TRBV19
CASSIVTGANYGYTF
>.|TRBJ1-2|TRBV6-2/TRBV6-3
CASRADSQSNYGYTF
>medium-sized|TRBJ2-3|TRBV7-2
CASSRDTPTDTQYF
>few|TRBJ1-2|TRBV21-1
CASSKFERNYGYTF
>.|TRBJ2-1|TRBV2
CASSEASGFSGAYNEQFF
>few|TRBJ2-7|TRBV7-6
CASSLGHPGYEQYF
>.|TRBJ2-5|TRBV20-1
CSAETGQGQETQYF
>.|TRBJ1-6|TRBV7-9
CASSSTGGYNSPLHF
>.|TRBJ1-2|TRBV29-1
CSVELAVTNYGYTF
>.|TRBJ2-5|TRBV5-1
CASTGDGVSQETQYF
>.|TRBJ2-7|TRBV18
CASSRDPGEQYF
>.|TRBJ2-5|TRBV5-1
CASSLRETQYF
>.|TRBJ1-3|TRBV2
CASGIQGAGNTIYF
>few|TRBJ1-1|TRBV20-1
CSARGGREAFF
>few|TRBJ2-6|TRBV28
CASSSGTAGANVLTF
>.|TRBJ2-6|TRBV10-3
CAISDSSGANVLTF
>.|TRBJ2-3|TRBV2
CASSEPPFNTQYF
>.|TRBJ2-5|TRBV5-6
CASSSDYQETQYF
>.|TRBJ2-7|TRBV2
CASSEGPYEQYF
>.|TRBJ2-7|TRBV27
CASSPTRISYEQYF
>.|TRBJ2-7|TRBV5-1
CASSLSGVHEQYF